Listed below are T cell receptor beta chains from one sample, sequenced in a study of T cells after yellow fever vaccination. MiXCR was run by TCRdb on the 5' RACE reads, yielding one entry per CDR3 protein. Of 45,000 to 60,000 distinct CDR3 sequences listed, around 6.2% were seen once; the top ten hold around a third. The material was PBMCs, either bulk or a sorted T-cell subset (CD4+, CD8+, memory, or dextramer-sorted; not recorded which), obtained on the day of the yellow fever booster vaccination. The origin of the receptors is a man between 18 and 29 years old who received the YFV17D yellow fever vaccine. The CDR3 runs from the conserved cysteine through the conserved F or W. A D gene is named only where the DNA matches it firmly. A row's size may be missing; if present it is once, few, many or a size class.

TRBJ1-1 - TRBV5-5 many CASSLPTGGALAFF TGTGCCAGCAGCCTTCCTACGGGGGGGGCGCTTGCTTTCTTT
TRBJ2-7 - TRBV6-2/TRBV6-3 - CASSYPTAGTYEQYF TGTGCCAGCAGTTACCCAACGGCGGGGACATACGAGCAGTACTTC
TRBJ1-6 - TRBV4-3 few CASSQGGAIYNSPLHF TGCGCCAGCAGCCAAGGGGGGGCAATCTATAATTCACCCCTCCACTTT
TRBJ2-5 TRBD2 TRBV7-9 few CASSPPGGGESETQYF TGTGCCAGCAGCCCCCCCGGGGGGGGGGAGTCAGAGACCCAGTACTTC
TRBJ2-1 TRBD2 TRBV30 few CAWSDESSGGGMGEQFF TGTGCCTGGAGTGATGAAAGTAGCGGGGGCGGCATGGGTGAGCAGTTCTTC
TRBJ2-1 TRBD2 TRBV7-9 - CASISGGADNEQFF TGTGCCAGCATTAGCGGGGGGGCCGACAATGAGCAGTTCTTC
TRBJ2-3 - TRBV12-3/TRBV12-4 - CASQSGPDTQYF TGTGCCAGCCAGTCAGGGCCAGATACGCAGTATTTT
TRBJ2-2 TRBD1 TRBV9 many CASSTDRGVNTGELFF TGTGCCAGCAGCACCGACAGGGGGGTTAACACCGGGGAGCTGTTTTTT
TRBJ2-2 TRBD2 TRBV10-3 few CAISPWGTSGPNTGELFF TGTGCCATCAGCCCTTGGGGGACTAGCGGACCGAACACCGGGGAGCTGTTTTTT
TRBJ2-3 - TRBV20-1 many CSASLFRTDTQYF TGCAGTGCTAGTCTCTTTCGCACAGATACGCAGTATTTT
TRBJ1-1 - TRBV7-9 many CASSSSGENTEAFF TGTGCCAGCAGCTCATCGGGGGAGAACACTGAAGCTTTCTTT
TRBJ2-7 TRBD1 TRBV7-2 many CASSFLTGGYEQYF TGTGCCAGCAGCTTCCTAACAGGGGGCTACGAGCAGTACTTC
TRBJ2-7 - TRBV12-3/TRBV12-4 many CASSFGLYEQYF TGTGCCAGCAGTTTTGGCTTATACGAGCAGTACTTC
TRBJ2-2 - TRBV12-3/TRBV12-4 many CASSFAFGLVGELFF TGTGCCAGCAGTTTTGCTTTCGGATTGGTCGGGGAGCTGTTTTTT
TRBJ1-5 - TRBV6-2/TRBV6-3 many CASSYFFQPQHF TGTGCCAGCAGTTACTTTTTTCAGCCCCAGCATTTT
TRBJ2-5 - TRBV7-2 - CASSKGETQYF TGTGCCAGCAGCAAGGGAGAGACCCAGTACTTC
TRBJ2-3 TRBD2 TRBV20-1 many CSARDPWGGPTDTQYF TGCAGTGCTAGAGATCCCTGGGGGGGACCCACAGATACGCAGTATTTT
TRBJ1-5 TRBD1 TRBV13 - CASSPGTGGNQPQHF TGTGCCAGCAGCCCTGGGACAGGGGGGAATCAGCCCCAGCATTTT
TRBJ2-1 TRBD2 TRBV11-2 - CASSHEFGLAGNEQFF TGTGCCAGCAGCCACGAATTTGGACTAGCTGGGAATGAGCAGTTCTTC
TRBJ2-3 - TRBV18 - CASSPLRDTDTQYF TGTGCCAGCTCACCCCTACGGGACACAGATACGCAGTATTTT
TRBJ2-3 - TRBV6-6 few CALQALPDTQYF TGTGCCCTCCAGGCCCTCCCAGATACGCAGTATTTT
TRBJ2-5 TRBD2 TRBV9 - CASSVGVTSGYQETQYF TGTGCCAGCAGCGTAGGGGTTACTAGCGGGTACCAAGAGACCCAGTACTTC
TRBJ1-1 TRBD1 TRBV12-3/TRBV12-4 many CASNGQAANTEAFF TGTGCCAGCAACGGACAGGCGGCTAACACTGAAGCTTTCTTT
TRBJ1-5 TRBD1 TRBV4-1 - CASSQLGQGANQPQHF TGCGCCAGCAGCCAACTGGGACAGGGGGCCAATCAGCCCCAGCATTTT
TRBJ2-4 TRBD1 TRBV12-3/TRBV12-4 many CASSIGTGRGGLIQYF TGTGCCAGCAGTATCGGGACAGGGAGGGGGGGCCTAATTCAGTACTTC
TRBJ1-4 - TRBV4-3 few CASSQPDRRELFF TGCGCCAGCAGCCAGCCTGACAGAAGGGAACTGTTTTTT
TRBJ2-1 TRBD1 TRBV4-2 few CASSQRDRDVYEQFF TGTGCCAGCAGCCAACGGGACAGGGACGTTTATGAGCAGTTCTTC
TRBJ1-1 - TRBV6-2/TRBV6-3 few CASSRLGNTEAFF TGTGCCAGCAGTAGACTAGGGAACACTGAAGCTTTCTTT
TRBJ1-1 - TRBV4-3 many CASSQDGIGTEAFF TGCGCCAGCAGCCAAGACGGGATTGGGACTGAAGCTTTCTTT
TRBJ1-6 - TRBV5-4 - CASSLAGRLGPLHF TGTGCCAGCAGCTTGGCCGGACGACTCGGACCCCTCCACTTT
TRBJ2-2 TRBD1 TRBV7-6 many CASSLWGQTGNTGELFF TGTGCCAGCAGCTTATGGGGACAGACAGGGAACACCGGGGAGCTGTTTTTT
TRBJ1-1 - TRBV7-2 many CASSLYLGYTEAFF TGTGCCAGCAGCTTATACCTCGGTTACACTGAAGCTTTCTTT
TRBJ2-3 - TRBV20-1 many CSARAGWDTQYF TGCAGTGCTAGAGCCGGGTGGGATACGCAGTATTTT
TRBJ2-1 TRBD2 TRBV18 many CASSRRTSGGPRSSYNEQFF TGTGCCAGCTCCCGAAGGACTAGCGGGGGCCCCCGGAGCTCCTACAATGAGCAGTTCTTC
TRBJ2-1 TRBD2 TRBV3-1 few CASSPRGGVYNEQFF TGTGCCAGCAGCCCTCGGGGGGGGGTCTACAATGAGCAGTTCTTC
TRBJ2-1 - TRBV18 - CASSPSWRGGNEQFF TGTGCCAGCTCACCCTCGTGGAGGGGTGGCAATGAGCAGTTCTTC
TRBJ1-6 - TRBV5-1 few CASREGSADSPLHF TGCGCCAGCAGAGAGGGGTCCGCCGATTCACCCCTCCACTTT
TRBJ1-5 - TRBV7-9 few CASSLRDPGPQHF TGTGCCAGCAGCTTAAGAGACCCCGGGCCCCAGCATTTT
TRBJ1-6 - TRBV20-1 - CSARTVGRGNSPLHF TGCAGTGCTCGCACCGTGGGACGTGGGAATTCACCCCTCCACTTT
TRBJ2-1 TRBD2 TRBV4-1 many CASSQVLAGSSSYNEQFF TGCGCCAGCAGCCAAGTGCTAGCGGGGTCGAGCTCCTACAATGAGCAGTTCTTC
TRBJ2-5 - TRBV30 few CAWSGGIEGTQYF TGTGCCTGGAGTGGAGGGATAGAGGGGACCCAGTACTTC
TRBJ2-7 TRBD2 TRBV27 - CASRILLTSGAYEQYF TGTGCCAGCCGAATACTCCTGACTAGCGGAGCCTACGAGCAGTACTTC
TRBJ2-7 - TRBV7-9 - CASSLGGLREQYF TGTGCCAGCAGCTTAGGGGGGCTGCGCGAGCAGTACTTC
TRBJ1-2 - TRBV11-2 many CASSLGGPEVYGYTF TGTGCCAGCAGCTTGGGGGGACCGGAGGTCTATGGCTACACCTTC
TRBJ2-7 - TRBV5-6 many CASSLGWGHSYEQYF TGTGCCAGCAGCTTGGGTTGGGGGCACTCCTACGAGCAGTACTTC
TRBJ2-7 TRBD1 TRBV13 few CASRATGVRYEQYF TGTGCCAGCAGGGCGACAGGGGTAAGGTACGAGCAGTACTTC
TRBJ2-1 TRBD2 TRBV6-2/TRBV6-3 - CASSYGRVYEQFF TGTGCCAGCAGTTACGGGAGGGTCTATGAGCAGTTCTTC
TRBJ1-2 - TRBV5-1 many CASSFRGSPPGPRRANYGYTF TGCGCCAGCAGCTTTAGAGGTTCCCCTCCTGGGCCCAGGCGAGCTAACTATGGCTACACCTTC
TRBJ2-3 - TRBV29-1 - CSVKRTQDGTDTQYF TGCAGCGTTAAAAGAACTCAGGACGGCACAGATACGCAGTATTTT
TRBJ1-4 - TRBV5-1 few CASSLVGASNEKLFF TGCGCCAGCAGCTTGGTAGGCGCTTCGAATGAAAAACTGTTTTTT
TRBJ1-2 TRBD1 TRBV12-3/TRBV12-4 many CASSGDRGYGYTF TGTGCCAGCAGTGGTGACAGGGGTTATGGCTACACCTTC
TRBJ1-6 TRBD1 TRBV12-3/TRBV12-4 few CASSPRQGDNSPLHF TGTGCCAGCAGCCCTCGACAGGGTGATAATTCACCCCTCCACTTT
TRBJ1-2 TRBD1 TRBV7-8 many CASSSGQGVDGYTF TGTGCCAGCAGCTCCGGACAGGGAGTGGACGGCTACACCTTC
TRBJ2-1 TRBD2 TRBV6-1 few CASSDVTSMPDEQFF TGTGCCAGCAGTGATGTGACTAGCATGCCCGATGAGCAGTTCTTC
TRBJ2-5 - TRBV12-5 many CASGLAKETQYF TGTGCTAGTGGTTTGGCAAAAGAGACCCAGTACTTC
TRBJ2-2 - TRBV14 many CASSPRVATGELFF TGTGCCAGCAGCCCCAGGGTGGCCACCGGGGAGCTGTTTTTT
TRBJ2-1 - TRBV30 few CAWLRGPSYNEQFF TGTGCCTGGCTACGGGGGCCCTCCTACAATGAGCAGTTCTTC
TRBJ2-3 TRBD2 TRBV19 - CASTPGLADRDTQYF TGTGCCAGTACTCCGGGACTAGCGGATCGAGATACGCAGTATTTT
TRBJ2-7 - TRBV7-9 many CASSSYQGYEQYF TGTGCCAGCAGCTCCTACCAGGGCTACGAGCAGTACTTC
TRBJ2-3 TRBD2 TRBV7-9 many CASSSLRTSGGSTDTQYF TGTGCCAGCAGCTCGTTAAGGACTAGCGGGGGCAGCACAGATACGCAGTATTTT